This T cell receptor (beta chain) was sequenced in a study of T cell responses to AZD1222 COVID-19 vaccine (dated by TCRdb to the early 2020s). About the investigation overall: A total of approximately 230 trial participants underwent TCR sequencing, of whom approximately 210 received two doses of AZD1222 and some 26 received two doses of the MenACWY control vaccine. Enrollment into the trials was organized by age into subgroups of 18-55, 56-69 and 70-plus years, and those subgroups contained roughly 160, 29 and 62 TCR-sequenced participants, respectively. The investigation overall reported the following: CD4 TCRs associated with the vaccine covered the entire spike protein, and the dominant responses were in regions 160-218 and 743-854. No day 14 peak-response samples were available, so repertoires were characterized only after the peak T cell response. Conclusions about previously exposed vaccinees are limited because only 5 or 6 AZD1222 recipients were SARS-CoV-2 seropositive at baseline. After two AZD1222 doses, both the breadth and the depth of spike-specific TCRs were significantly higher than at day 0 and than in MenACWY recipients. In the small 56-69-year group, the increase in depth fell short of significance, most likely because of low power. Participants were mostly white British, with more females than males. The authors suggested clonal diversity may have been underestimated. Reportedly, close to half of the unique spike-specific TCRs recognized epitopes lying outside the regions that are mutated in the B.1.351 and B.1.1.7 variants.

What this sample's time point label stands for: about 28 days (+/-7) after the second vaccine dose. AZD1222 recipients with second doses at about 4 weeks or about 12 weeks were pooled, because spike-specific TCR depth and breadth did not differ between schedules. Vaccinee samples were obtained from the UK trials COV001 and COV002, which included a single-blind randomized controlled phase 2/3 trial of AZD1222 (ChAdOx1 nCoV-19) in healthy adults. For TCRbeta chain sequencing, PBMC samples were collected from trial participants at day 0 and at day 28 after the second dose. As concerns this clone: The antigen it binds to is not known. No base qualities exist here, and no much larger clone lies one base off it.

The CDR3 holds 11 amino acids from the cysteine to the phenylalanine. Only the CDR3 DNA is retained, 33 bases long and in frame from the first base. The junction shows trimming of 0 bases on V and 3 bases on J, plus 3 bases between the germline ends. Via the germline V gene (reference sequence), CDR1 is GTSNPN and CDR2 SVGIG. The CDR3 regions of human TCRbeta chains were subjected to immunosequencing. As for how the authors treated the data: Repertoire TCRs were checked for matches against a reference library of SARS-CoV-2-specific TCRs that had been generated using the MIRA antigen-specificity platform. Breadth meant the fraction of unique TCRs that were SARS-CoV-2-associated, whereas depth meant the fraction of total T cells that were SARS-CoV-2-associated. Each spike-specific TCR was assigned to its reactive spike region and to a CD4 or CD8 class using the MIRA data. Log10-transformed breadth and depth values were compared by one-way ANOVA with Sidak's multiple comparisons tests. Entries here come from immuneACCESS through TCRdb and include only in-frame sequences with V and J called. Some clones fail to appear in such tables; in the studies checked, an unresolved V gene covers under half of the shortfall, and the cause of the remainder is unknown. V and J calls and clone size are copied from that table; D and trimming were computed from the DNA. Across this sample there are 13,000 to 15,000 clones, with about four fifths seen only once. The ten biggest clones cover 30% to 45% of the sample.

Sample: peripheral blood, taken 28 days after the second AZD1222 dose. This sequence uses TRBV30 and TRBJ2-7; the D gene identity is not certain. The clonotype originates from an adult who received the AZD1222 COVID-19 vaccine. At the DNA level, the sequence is TGTGCCTGGAGTGTGGGCTACGAGCAGTACTTC. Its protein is CAWSVGYEQYF.